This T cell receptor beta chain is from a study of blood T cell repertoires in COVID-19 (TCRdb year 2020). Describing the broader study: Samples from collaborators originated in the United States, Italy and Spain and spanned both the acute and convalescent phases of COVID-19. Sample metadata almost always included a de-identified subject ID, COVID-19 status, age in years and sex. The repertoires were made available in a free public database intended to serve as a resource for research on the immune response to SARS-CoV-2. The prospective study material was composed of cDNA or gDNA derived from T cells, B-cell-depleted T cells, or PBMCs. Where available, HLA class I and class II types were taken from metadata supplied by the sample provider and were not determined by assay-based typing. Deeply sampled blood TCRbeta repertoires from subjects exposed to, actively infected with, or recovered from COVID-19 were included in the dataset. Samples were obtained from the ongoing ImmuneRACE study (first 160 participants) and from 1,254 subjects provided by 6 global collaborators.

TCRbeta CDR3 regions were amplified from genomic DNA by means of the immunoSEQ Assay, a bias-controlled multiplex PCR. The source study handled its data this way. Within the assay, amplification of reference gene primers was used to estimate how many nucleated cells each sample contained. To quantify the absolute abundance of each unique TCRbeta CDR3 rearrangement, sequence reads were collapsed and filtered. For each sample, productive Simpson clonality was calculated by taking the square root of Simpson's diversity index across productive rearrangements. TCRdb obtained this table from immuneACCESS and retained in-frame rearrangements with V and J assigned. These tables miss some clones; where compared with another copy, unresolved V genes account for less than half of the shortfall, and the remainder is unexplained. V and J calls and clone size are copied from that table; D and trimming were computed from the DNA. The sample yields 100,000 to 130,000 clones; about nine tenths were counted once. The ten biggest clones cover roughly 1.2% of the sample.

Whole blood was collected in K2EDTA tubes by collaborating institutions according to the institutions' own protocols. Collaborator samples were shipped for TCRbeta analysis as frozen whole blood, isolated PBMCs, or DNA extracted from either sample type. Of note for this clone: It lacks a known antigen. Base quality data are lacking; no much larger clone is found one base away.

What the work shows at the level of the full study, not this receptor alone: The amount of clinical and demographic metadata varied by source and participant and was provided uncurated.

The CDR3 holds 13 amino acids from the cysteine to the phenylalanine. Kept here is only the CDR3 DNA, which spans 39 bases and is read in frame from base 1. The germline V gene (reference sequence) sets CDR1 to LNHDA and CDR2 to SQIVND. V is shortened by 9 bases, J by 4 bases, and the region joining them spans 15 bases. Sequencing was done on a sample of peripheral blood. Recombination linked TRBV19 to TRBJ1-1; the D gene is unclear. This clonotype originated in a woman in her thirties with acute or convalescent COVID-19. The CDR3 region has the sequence CASSDGVGTEAFF. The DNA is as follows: TGTGCCAGCAGTGACGGGGTGGGCACTGAAGCTTTCTTT.